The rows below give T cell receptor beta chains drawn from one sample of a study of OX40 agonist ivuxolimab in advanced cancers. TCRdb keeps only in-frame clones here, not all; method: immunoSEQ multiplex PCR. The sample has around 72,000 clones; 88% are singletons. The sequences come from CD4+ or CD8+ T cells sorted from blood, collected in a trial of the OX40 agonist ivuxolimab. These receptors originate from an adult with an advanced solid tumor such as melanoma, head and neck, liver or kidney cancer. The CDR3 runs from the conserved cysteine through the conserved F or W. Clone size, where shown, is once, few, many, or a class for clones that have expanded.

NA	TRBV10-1	CASSRDPPGTASNTGELFF
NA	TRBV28	CATVSGGGGETQYF
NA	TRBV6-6	CASSYSRVEQYF
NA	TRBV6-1	CASSEALRGLGAFF
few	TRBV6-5	CASSSISQGRAFF
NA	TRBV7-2	CASRPGQGSPEAFF
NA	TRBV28	CASSLIGGALGYTF
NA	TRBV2	CASSEALLGGAADTQYF
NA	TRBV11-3	CASSLGGTGANVLTF
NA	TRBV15	CATRAFTNTGELFF
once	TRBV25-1	CASRRGERGEEKLFF
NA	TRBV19	CASSHGQENQPQHF
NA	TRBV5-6	CASSLGQGSRDTIYF
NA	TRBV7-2	CASSYKDGGEQFF
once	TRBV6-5	CASSFSPGTATGELFF
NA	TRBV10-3	CAIRDSGRATTDTQYF
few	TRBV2	CASSRGGETQYF
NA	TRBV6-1	CASSESQLSSGNTIYF
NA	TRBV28	CASSEESGYEQYF
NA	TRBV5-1	CASSGWTGGNEKLFF
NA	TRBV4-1	CASSQEGPKQYF
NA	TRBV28	CASKSGTGAPRDTIYF